The next 7 T cell receptor beta chains were all read from a single sample in a study of OX40 agonist ivuxolimab in advanced cancers. Data came from immunoSEQ multiplex PCR; TCRdb stores just in-frame clones and leaves some out. The sample has 65,000 to 70,000 clones, roughly 90% seen once; the top ten hold 2.5% to 3%. The specimen was CD4+ or CD8+ T cells sorted from blood, collected in a trial of the OX40 agonist ivuxolimab. Source of these receptors: an adult with an advanced solid tumor such as melanoma, head and neck, liver or kidney cancer.

This clone was counted once. This sequence joins TRBV9 and TRBJ2-5; D is possibly TRBD1 or TRBD2 (6 bases each). This CDR3 spans 16 amino acids. Trimming cost V 0 bases and J 1 base, with 13 bases left between them. CDR1 and CDR2 from the germline V gene are SGDLS and YYNGEE. CDR3 amino acids: CASSVAVGGLQETQYF. CDR3 DNA sequence: TGTGCCAGCAGCGTAGCTGTGGGGGGCCTCCAAGAGACCCAGTACTTC.

This sequence joins TRBV18 and TRBJ2-7; 10 bases align to TRBD2. The CDR3 sequence is 16 residues long. Trimming at V came to 1 base and at J to 5 bases, leaving 8 bases not matched to a gene. CDR1 is KGHSH and CDR2 is LQKENI in the germline V gene. The CDR3: CASSPLGLAGDHEQYF. In DNA, the CDR3 is TGTGCCAGCTCACCACTAGGGCTAGCGGGAGACCACGAGCAGTACTTC.

The chain joins TRBV28 to TRBJ1-6; TRBD1 matches at 9 bases. CDR1 is MDHEN and CDR2 is SYDVKM in the germline V gene. The junction had 8 bases not matched to a gene; V was cut back by 5 bases and J by 9 bases. The CDR3 totals 15 residues. The CDR3 sequence: CASSPGTGIGSPLHF. DNA of the CDR3: TGTGCCAGCAGTCCCGGGACAGGGATCGGTTCACCCCTCCACTTT.

This rearrangement joins TRBV5-5 to TRBJ2-7; 10 bases line up with TRBD1. Germline V gene sequence: CDR1 SGHKS, CDR2 YYEKEE (reference sequence). The trim removed 4 bases at V and 2 bases at J, leaving 3 bases unmatched. The CDR3 runs 14 residues. CDR3: CASSLGTGAYEQYF. The CDR3 nucleotides read TGTGCCAGCAGCCTAGGGACAGGGGCCTACGAGCAGTACTTC. Using reference TRBV5-5 and TRBJ2-7 for the parts outside the CDR3, the full variable domain is DAGVTQSPTHLIKTRGQQVTLRCSPISGHKSVSWYQQVLGQGPQFIFQYYEKEERGRGNFPDRFSARQFPNYSSELNVNALLLGDSALYLCASSLGTGAYEQYFGPGTRLTVT.

J is TRBJ2-1 and V is TRBV9, with 12 bases matching TRBD2. V lost 2 bases, J lost 7 bases, and 4 bases stayed unmatched. Per germline, CDR1 SGDLS and CDR2 YYNGEE. The CDR3 runs to 15 residues. The DNA for the CDR3 is TGTGCCAGCAGCGTGACTAGCGGGGGCCTTAATGAGCAGTTCTTC. The encoded protein is CASSVTSGGLNEQFF.

The V call is TRBV5-1, the J call TRBJ2-3; 10 bases are a match to TRBD2. This CDR3 spans 15 amino acids. V shed 7 bases and J 0 bases; nucleotides not matched to a gene: 5. Per the germline V gene, CDR1 is SGHRS and CDR2 is YFSETQ. The CDR3 here is CASVRLAGSTDTQYF. CDR3 DNA sequence: TGCGCCAGCGTCCGACTAGCGGGTAGCACAGATACGCAGTATTTT.

This clone was counted a few times. This chain links TRBV5-6 with TRBJ2-5; D gene unclear. The germline V gene has CDR1 SGHDT and CDR2 YYEEEE. The CDR3 covers 13 residues. V was cut by 0 bases and J by 5 bases, with 8 bases left in between. In nucleotides, the CDR3 is TGTGCCAGCAGCTTGGACCCTGGGGAGACCCAGTACTTC. Translation: CASSLDPGETQYF.